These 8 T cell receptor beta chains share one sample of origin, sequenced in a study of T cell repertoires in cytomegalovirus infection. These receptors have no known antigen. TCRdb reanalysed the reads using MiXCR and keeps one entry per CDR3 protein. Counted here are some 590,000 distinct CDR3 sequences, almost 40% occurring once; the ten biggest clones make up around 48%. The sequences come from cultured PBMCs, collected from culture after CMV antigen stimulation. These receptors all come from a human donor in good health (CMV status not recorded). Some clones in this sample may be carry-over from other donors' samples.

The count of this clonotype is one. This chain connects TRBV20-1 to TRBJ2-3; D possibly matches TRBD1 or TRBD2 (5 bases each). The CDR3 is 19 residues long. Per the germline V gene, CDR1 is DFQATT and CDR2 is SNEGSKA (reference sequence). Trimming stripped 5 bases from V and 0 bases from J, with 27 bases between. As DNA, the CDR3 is TGCAGTGCTCCGGAAGGTTCACTAGGATCAGGGTCTAGCACAGATACGCAGTATTTT. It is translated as CSAPEGSLGSGSSTDTQYF.

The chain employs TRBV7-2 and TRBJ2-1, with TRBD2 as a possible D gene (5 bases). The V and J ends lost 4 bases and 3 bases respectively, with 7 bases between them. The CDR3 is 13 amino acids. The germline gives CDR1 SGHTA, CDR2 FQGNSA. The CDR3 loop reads CASSSSHYNEQFF. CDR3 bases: TGTGCCAGCAGCTCTAGCCACTACAATGAGCAGTTCTTC.

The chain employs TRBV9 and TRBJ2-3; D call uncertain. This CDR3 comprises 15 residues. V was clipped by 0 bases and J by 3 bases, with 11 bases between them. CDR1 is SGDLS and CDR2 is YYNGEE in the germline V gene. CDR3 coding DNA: TGTGCCAGCAGCGTAGGAGGTTTGGTGACAGATACGCAGTATTTT. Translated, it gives CASSVGGLVTDTQYF.

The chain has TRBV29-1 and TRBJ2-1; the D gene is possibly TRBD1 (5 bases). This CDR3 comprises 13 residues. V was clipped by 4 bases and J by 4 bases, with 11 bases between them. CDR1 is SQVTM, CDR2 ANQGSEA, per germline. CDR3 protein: CSVGGQGYNEQFF. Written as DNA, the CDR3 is TGCAGCGTTGGTGGCCAGGGATACAATGAGCAGTTCTTC.

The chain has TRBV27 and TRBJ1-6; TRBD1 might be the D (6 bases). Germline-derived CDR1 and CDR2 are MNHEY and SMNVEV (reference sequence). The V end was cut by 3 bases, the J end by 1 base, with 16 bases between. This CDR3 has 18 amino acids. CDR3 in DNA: TGTGCCAGCAGTTTTCGAACCGGGGGGCAATCCTATAATTCACCCCTCCACTTT. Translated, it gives CASSFRTGGQSYNSPLHF.

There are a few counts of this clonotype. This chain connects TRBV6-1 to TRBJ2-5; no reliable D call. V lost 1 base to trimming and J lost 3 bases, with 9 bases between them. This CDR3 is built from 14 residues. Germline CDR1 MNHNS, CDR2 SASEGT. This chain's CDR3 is CASSEVVPKETQYF. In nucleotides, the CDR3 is TGTGCCAGCAGTGAAGTGGTACCTAAAGAGACCCAGTACTTC.

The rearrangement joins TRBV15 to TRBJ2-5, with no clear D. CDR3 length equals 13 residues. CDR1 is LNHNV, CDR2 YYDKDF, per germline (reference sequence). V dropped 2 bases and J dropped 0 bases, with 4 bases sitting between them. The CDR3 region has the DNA TGTGCCACCAGCAGATCGTACCAAGAGACCCAGTACTTC. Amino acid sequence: CATSRSYQETQYF.

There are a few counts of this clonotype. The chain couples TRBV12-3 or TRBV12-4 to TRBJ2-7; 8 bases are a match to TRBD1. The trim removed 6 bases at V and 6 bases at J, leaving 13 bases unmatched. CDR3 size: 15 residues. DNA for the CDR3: TGTGCCAGCAGCCTGGACAGGGTTAAGCGCGGCGAGCAGTACTTC. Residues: CASSLDRVKRGEQYF.